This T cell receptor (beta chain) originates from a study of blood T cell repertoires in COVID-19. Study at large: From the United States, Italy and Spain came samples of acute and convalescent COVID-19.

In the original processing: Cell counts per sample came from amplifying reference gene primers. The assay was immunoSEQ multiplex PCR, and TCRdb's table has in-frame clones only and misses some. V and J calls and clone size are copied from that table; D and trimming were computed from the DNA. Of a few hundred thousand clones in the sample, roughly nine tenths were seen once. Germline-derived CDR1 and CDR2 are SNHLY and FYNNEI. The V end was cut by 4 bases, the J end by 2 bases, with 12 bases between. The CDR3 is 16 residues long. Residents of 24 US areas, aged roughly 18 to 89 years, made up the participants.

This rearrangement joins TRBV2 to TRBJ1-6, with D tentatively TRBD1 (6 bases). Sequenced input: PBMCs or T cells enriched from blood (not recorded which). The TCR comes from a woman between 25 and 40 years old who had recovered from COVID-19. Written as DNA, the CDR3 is TGTGCCAGCAGTGTACAGGGAGGGGCCTATAATTCACCCCTCCACTTT. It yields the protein CASSVQGGAYNSPLHF.